This TCR beta chain was retrieved from a study of PD-L1 blockade in urothelial cancer. Study background: About 90% of the 29 patients comprised males who had bladder-origin urothelial cancer.

Time point specified: pretreatment peripheral blood. The patients' disease, urothelial carcinoma, was locally advanced or metastatic. TCRdb's copy holds only in-frame clones and misses some; the assay was immunoSEQ multiplex PCR. The repertoire holds 49,000 or so clones, with around 84% as singletons. The V gene's germline CDR1 is SGDLS and CDR2 YYNGEE. This CDR3 has 18 amino acids. The J segment lost 4 bases and the V segment lost 3 bases, leaving 11 bases of the junction unmatched. This clone appeared once. The TCR was taken from a man in his sixties with urothelial cancer. The chain combines TRBV9 with TRBJ2-5, with 14 bases identical to TRBD2. The sample in question was PBMCs, obtained around atezolizumab (anti-PD-L1) treatment. The CDR3 protein is CASSGIFGTSGSGETQYF. In DNA form, the CDR3 reads TGTGCCAGCAGCGGAATATTTGGGACTAGCGGGAGCGGAGAGACCCAGTACTTC.